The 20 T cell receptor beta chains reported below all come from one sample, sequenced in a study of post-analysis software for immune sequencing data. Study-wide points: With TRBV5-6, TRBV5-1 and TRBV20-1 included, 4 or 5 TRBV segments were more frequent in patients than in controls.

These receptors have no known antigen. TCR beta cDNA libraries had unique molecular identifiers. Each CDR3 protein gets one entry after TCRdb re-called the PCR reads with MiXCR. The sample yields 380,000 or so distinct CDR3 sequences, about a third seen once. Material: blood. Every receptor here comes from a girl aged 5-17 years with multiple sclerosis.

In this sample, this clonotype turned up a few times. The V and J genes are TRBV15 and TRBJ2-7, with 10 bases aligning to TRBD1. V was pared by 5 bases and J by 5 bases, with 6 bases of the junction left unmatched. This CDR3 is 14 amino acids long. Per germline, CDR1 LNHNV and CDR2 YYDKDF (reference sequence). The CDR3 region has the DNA TGTGCCACCAGCGGACGGGACAGGGGCGACGAGCAGTACTTC. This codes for CATSGRDRGDEQYF.

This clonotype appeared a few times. CDR3 in DNA: TGTGCCAGCAGCTTCGACGGTTCCTTCGGGTACGAGCAGTACTTC. It translates to CASSFDGSFGYEQYF. The chain is built from TRBV7-9 and TRBJ2-7; D unclear. Germline assignment: CDR1 SEHNR and CDR2 FQNEAQ (reference sequence). The CDR3 consists of 15 residues. V dropped 3 bases and J dropped 4 bases, with 16 bases sitting between them.

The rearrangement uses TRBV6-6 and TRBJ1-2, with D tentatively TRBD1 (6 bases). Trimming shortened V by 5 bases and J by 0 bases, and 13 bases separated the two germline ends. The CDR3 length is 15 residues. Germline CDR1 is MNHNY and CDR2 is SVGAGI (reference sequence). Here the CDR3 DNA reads TGTGCCAGCAGTGGACCGGACAGAGCTAACTATGGCTACACCTTC. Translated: CASSGPDRANYGYTF.

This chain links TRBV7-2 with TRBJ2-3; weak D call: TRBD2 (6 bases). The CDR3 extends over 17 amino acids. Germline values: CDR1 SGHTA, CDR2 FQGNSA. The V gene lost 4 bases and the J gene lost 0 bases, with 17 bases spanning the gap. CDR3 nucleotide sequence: TGTGCCAGCAGCTCTCCGAGCGGGCCCCTTAGCACAGATACGCAGTATTTT. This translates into CASSSPSGPLSTDTQYF.

CDR3 sequence: CASSGTGLAGANVLTF. The CDR3 DNA reads as TGTGCCAGCAGTGGGACAGGGCTCGCTGGGGCCAACGTCCTGACTTTC. The chain links TRBV6-6 to TRBJ2-6, with 9 positions matching TRBD1. CDR3 size: 16 residues. In germline, CDR1 is MNHNY, CDR2 SVGAGI (reference sequence). J lost 2 bases, V lost 5 bases, and 4 bases had no gene match.

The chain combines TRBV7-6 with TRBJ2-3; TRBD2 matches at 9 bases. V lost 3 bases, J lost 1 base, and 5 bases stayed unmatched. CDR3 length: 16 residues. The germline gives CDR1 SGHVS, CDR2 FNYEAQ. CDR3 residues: CASSFYSGGRTDTQYF. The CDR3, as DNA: TGTGCCAGCAGCTTTTATAGCGGGGGACGCACAGATACGCAGTATTTT.

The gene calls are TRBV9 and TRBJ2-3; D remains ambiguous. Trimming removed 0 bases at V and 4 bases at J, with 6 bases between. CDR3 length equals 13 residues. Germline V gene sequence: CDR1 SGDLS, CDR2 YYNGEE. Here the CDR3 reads CASSVEVADTQYF. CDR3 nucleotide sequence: TGTGCCAGCAGCGTAGAGGTGGCAGATACGCAGTATTTT. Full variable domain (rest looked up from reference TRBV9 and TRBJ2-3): DSGVTQTPKHLITATGQRVTLRCSPRSGDLSVYWYQQSLDQGLQFLIQYYNGEERAKGNILERFSAQQFPDLHSELNLSSLELGDSALYFCASSVEVADTQYFGPGTRLTVL.

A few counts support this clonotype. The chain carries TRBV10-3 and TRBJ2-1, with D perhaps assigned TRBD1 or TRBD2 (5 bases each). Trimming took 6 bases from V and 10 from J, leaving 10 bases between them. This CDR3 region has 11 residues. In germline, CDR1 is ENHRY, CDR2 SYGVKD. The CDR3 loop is CAIRGPGEQFF. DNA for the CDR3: TGTGCCATCAGGGGACCCGGCGAGCAGTTCTTC.

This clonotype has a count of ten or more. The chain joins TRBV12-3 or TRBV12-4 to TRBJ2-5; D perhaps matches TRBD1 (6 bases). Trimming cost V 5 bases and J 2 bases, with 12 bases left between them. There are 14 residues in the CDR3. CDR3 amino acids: CASSPGQLQETQYF. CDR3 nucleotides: TGTGCCAGCAGTCCAGGACAGCTTCAAGAGACCCAGTACTTC.

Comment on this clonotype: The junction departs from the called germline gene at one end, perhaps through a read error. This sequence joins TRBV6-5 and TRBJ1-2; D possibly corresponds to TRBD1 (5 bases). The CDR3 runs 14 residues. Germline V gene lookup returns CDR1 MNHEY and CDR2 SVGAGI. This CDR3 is CASSILDSNYGCTF. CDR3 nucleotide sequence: TGTGCCAGCAGCATTTTAGACAGCAACTATGGCTGCACCTTC.

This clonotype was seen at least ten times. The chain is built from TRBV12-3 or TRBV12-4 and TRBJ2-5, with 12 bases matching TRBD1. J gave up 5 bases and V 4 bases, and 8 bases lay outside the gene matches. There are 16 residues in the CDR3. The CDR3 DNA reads TGTGCCAGCAGTTCTCCGGGACAGGGGGCCGGGGAGACCCAGTACTTC. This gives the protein CASSSPGQGAGETQYF.

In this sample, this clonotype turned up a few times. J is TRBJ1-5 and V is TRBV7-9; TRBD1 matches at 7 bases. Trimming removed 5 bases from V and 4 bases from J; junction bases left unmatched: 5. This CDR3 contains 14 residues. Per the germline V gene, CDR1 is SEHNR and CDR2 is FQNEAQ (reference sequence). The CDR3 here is CASSAGTVNQPQHF. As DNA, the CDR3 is TGTGCCAGCAGCGCCGGGACAGTGAATCAGCCCCAGCATTTT.

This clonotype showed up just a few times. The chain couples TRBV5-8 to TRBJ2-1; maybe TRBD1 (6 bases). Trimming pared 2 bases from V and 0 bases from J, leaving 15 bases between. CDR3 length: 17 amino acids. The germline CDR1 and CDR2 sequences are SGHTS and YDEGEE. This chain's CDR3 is CASSFLGAFSSYNEQFF. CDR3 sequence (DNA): TGTGCCAGCAGCTTCTTGGGGGCCTTTAGCTCCTACAATGAGCAGTTCTTC.

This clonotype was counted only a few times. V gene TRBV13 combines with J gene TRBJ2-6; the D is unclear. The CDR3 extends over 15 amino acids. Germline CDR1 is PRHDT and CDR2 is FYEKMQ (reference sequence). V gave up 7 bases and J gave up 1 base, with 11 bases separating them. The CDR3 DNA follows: TGTGCCAGCACCTCGGGTCGATCTGGGGCCAACGTCCTGACTTTC. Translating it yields CASTSGRSGANVLTF.

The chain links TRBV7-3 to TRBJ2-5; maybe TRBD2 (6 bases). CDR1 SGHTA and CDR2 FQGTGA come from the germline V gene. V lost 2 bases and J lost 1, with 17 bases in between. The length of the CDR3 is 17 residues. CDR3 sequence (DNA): TGTGCCAGCAGCTTACTTTGCGGGGAAGCGGGCCAAGAGACCCAGTACTTC. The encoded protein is CASSLLCGEAGQETQYF.

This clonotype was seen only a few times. CDR3 region: CSARVRGEREQYF. The CDR3 DNA reads as TGCAGTGCTAGAGTCCGTGGGGAGAGGGAGCAGTACTTC. V is TRBV20-1 and J is TRBJ2-5; D may be TRBD2 (5 bases). Trimming cost V 1 base and J 11 bases, with 17 bases left between them. Germline CDR1 and CDR2: DFQATT and SNEGSKA (reference sequence). The CDR3 covers 13 residues.

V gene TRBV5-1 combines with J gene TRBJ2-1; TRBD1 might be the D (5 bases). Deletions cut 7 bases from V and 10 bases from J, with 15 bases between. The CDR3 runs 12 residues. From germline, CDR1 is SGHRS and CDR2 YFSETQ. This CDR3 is CASLSGAREQFF. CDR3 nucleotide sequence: TGCGCCAGCCTCTCTGGGGCGAGGGAGCAGTTCTTC. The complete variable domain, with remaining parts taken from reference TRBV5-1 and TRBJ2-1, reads KAGVTQTPRYLIKTRGQQVTLSCSPISGHRSVSWYQQTPGQGLQFLFEYFSETQRNKGNFPGRFSGRQFSNSRSEMNVSTLELGDSALYLCASLSGAREQFFGPGTRLTVL.

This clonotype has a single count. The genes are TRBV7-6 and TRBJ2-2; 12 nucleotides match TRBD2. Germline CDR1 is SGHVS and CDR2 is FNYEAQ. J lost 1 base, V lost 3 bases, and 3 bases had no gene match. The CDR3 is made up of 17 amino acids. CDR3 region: CASSFPLAGGNTGELFF. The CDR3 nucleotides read TGTGCCAGCAGCTTCCCACTAGCGGGGGGGAACACCGGGGAGCTGTTTTTT.

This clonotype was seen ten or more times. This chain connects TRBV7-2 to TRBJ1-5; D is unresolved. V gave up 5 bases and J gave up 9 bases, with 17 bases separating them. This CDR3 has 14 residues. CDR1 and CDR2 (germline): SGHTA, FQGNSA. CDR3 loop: CASSEGPRNGPQHF. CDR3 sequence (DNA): TGTGCCAGCAGCGAAGGACCTCGGAATGGGCCCCAGCATTTT.

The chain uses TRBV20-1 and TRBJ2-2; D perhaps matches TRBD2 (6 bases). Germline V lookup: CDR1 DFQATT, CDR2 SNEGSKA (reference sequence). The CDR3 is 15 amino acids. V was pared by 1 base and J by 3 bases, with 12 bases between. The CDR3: CSARVSGRYTGELFF. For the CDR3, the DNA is TGCAGTGCTAGAGTTAGCGGCAGATACACCGGGGAGCTGTTTTTT.